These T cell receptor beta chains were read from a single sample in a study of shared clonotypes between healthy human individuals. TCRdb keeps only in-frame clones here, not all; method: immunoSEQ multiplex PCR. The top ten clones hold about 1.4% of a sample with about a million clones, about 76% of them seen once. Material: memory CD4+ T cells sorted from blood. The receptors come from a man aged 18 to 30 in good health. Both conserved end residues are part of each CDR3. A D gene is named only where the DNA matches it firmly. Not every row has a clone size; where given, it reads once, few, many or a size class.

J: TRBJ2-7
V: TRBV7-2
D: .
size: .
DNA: TGTGCCAGCAGCTTAGGAGGATTCGGATCCTACGAGCAGTACTTC
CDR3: CASSLGGFGSYEQYF

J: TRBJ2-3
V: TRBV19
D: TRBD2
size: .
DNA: TGTGCCAGTAGTCCGTCACTAGCGGGAGTAAGCACAGATACGCAGTATTTT
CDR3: CASSPSLAGVSTDTQYF

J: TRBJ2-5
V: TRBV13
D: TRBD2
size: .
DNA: TGTGCCAGCAGCTTCCCGGGGAGGGCCGGGACCCAGTACTTC
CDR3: CASSFPGRAGTQYF

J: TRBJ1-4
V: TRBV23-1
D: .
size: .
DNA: TGCGCCAGCCGGCGGCCCACCTGGGGGTGTTATAAACTGTTTTTT
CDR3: CASRRPTWGCYKLFF

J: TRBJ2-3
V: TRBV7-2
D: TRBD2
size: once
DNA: TGTGCCAGCAGCATGAGACTAGCGGGGGTCGGAGATACGCAGTATTTT
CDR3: CASSMRLAGVGDTQYF

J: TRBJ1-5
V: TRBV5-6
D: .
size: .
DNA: TGTGCCAGCAGCCGGGGGATTACTCAGCCCCAGCATTTT
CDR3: CASSRGITQPQHF

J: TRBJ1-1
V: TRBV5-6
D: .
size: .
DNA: TGTGCCAGCAGCTTTTCCGGGACGGCGAACACTGAAGCTTTCTTT
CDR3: CASSFSGTANTEAFF

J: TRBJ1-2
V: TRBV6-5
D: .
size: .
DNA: TGTGCCAGCAGCCTACAGGGAAGGAGTGGCTACACCTTC
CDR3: CASSLQGRSGYTF

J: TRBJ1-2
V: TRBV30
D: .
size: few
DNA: TGTGCCTGGAGTGACTCTAACTATGGCTACACCTTC
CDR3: CAWSDSNYGYTF

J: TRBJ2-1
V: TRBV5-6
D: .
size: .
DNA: TGTGCCAGCAGACGCGGACTCGGACTATCCTACAATGAGCAGTTCTTC
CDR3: CASRRGLGLSYNEQFF

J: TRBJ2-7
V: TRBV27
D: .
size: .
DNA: TGTGCCAGCAGCCCCAATCTAGGGCTTACCTACGAGCAGTACTTC
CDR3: CASSPNLGLTYEQYF

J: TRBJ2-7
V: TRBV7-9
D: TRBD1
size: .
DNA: TGTGCCAGCAGCCCAGGGACAGGGAGCTCCTACGAGCAGTACTTC
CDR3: CASSPGTGSSYEQYF

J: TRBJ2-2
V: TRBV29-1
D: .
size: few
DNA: TGCAGCTCCCGGACTACCAACACCGGGGAGCTGTTTTTT
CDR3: CSSRTTNTGELFF

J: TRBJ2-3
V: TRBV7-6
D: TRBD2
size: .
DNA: TGTGCCAGCAGCAAAAAATGGGACCTCAGACAGCGGGAGGGCCGGGATACGCAGTATTTT
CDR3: CASSKKWDLRQREGRDTQYF

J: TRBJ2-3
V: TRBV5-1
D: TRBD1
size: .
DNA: TGCGCCAGCAGCCCGGGACAGGGGAACACAGATACGCAGTATTTT
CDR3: CASSPGQGNTDTQYF

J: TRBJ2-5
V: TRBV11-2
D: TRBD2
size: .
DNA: TGTGCCAGCAGCCTACGGGGCGGGGGGGCTCGATTCCAAGAGACCCAGTACTTC
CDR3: CASSLRGGGARFQETQYF

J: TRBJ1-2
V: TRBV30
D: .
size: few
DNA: TGTGCCTGGAGTGTACAAGGGGGGTCCAAGGTTTATGGCTACACCTTC
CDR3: CAWSVQGGSKVYGYTF

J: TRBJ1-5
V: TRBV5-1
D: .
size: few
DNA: TGCGCCAGCAGCGTGTCTCCTGAGGGCAATCAGCCCCAGCATTTT
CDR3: CASSVSPEGNQPQHF

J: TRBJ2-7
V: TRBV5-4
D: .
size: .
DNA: TGTGCCAGCAGCTCACAGGGTGCCCTTGACGAGCAGTACTTC
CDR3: CASSSQGALDEQYF

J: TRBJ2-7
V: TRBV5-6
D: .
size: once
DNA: TGTGCCAGCAGCAATCGGGACAACTACGAGCAGTACTTC
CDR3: CASSNRDNYEQYF

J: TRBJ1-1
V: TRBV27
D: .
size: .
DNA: TGTGCCAGCAGTTTAAAGAGTTGGATTATGAACACTGAAGCTTTCTTT
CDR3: CASSLKSWIMNTEAFF

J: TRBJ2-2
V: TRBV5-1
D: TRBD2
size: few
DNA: TGCGCCAGCAGCTTGGATGGTTGGAGCGGGAGGGAGGAGCTGTTTTTT
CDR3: CASSLDGWSGREELFF

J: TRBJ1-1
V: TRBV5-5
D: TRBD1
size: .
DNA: TGTGCCAGCAGCTCCTGGACAGGGGGGAATGAAGCTTTCTTT
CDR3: CASSSWTGGNEAFF

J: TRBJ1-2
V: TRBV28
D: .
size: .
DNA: TGTGCCAGCAGAGTTCAGCAGGGCTATGGCTACACCTTC
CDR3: CASRVQQGYGYTF

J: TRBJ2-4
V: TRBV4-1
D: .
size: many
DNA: TGCGCCAGCAGCCCGGGCGGACAAAATATAGCCAAAAACATTCAGTACTTC
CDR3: CASSPGGQNIAKNIQYF

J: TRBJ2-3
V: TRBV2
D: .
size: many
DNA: TGTGCCAGAAAGCGAAGTCTGGGAACTAGCACAGATACGCAGTATTTT
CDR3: CARKRSLGTSTDTQYF

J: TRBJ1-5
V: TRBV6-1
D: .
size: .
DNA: TGTGCCAGCACTGATAGGGGCCAAACAGGATACCAGCCCCAGCATTTT
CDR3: CASTDRGQTGYQPQHF

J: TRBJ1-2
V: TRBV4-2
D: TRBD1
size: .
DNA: TGTGCCAGCAGCCAAGATACAGGGGCTAACTATGGCTACACCTTC
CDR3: CASSQDTGANYGYTF

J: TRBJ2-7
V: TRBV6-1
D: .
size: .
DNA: TGTGCCAGCAGTGCACAGACCTACGAGCAGTACTTC
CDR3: CASSAQTYEQYF

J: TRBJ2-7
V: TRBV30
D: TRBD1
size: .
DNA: TGTGCCTGGGACAGGGGCGGCTACGAGCAGTACTTC
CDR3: CAWDRGGYEQYF

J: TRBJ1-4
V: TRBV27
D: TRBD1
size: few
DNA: TGTGCCAGCAGGCGACAGGGCCCTAATGAAAAACTGTTTTTT
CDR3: CASRRQGPNEKLFF

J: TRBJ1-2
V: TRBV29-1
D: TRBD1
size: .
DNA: TGCAGCGTTGGGACAGGGGGCTATGGCTACACCTTC
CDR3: CSVGTGGYGYTF

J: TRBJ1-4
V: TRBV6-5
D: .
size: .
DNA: TGTGCCAGCAGGGGAACAGGGCCGGGTGAAAAACTGTTTTTT
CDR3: CASRGTGPGEKLFF

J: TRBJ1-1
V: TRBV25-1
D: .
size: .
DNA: TGTGCCAGCAGTGATCCAGCAGGAATGTACACTGAAGCTTTCTTT
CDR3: CASSDPAGMYTEAFF

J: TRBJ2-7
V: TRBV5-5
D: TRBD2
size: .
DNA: TGTGCCAGCAGTCAGCGGGACGCCTACGAGCAGTACTTC
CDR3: CASSQRDAYEQYF

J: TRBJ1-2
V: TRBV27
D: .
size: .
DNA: TGTGCCAGCAGCTTCCGGGACTTTAGAGGCTACACCTTC
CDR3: CASSFRDFRGYTF

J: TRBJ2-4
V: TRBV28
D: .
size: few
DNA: TGTGCCAGCAGAGGGGTCAACATTCAGTACTTC
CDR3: CASRGVNIQYF

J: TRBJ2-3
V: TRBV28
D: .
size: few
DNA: TGTGCCAGCAGTGGAAGCACAGATACGCAGTATTTT
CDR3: CASSGSTDTQYF

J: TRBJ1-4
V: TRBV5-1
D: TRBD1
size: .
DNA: TGCGCCAGCAGCTTAGATACCGGGACAGGGGCGGAACTGTTTTTT
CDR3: CASSLDTGTGAELFF

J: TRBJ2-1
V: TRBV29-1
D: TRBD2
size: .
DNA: TGCAGCGTTCGGATAGCGGGTTCCTACAATGAGCAGTTCTTC
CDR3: CSVRIAGSYNEQFF

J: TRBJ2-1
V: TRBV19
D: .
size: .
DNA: TGTGCCAGTAGTTCTTGGGGCAGGGCCAATGAGCAGTTCTTC
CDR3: CASSSWGRANEQFF

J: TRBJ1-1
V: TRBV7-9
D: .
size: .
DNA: TGTGCCAGCAGCTTAAGTGGCACGAACACTGAAGCTTTCTTT
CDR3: CASSLSGTNTEAFF

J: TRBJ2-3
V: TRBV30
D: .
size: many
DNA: TGTGCCTTCACGGGGCGGGGCGCCACAGATACGCAGTATTTT
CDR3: CAFTGRGATDTQYF

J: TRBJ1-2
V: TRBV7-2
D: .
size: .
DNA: TGTGCCAGCAGTTTGGGGGGAAGCTACACCTTC
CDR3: CASSLGGSYTF

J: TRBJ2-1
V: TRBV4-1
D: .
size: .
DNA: TGCGCCAGCAGCCGGGACTTACAGTCCTACAATGAGCAGTTCTTC
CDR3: CASSRDLQSYNEQFF

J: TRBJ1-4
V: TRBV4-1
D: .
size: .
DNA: TGCGCCAGCAGCCAAGTCTCATGGGTCCTTGGGGAAAAACTGTTTTTT
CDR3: CASSQVSWVLGEKLFF